The rows below give T cell receptor beta chains drawn from one sample of a study of blood T cell repertoires in COVID-19. TCRdb's table, derived via immunoSEQ multiplex PCR, lists solely in-frame clones and lacks some. The sample holds around 370,000 clones, 88% seen once. The sample taken for sequencing was peripheral blood. All receptors come from a woman in her 70s with COVID-19, enrolled during active disease. The CDR3 runs from the conserved cysteine through the conserved F or W. Fields, in order: J gene, clone size, V gene, D gene, CDR3 protein, CDR3 DNA. D genes are given only for firm matches. The size of a clone is reported for some rows only, either as once, few or many, or as a class for expanded clones.

j_gene: TRBJ2-1
abundance: -
v_gene: TRBV7-3
d_gene: TRBD1
CDR3aa: CASSLGGQGLDEQFF
CDR3nt: TGTGCCAGCAGCCTAGGGGGACAGGGGTTAGATGAGCAGTTCTTC

j_gene: TRBJ1-2
abundance: many
v_gene: TRBV7-2
d_gene: TRBD1
CDR3aa: CASSSDRGTYGYTF
CDR3nt: TGTGCCAGCAGCTCCGACAGGGGAACCTATGGCTACACCTTC

j_gene: TRBJ1-2
abundance: -
v_gene: TRBV9
d_gene: -
CDR3aa: CASSVGDSNYGYTF
CDR3nt: TGTGCCAGCAGCGTAGGTGACAGTAACTATGGCTACACCTTC

j_gene: TRBJ2-7
abundance: -
v_gene: TRBV10-1
d_gene: -
CDR3aa: CASSDGFTYEQYF
CDR3nt: TGCGCCAGCAGTGACGGGTTTACCTACGAGCAGTACTTC

j_gene: TRBJ2-7
abundance: -
v_gene: TRBV7-7
d_gene: TRBD2
CDR3aa: CASSSGLGSPEQYF
CDR3nt: TGTGCCAGCAGCTCCGGACTAGGATCACCCGAGCAGTACTTC

j_gene: TRBJ1-2
abundance: -
v_gene: TRBV6-5
d_gene: TRBD1
CDR3aa: CASLDRARLWGGYTF
CDR3nt: TGTGCCAGCTTAGACAGGGCCCGATTATGGGGTGGCTACACCTTC

j_gene: TRBJ2-7
abundance: -
v_gene: TRBV24-1
d_gene: -
CDR3aa: CATSDSHSSPYEQYF
CDR3nt: TGTGCCACCAGTGATTCCCACTCTTCTCCCTACGAGCAGTACTTC

j_gene: TRBJ1-1
abundance: few
v_gene: TRBV6-5
d_gene: -
CDR3aa: CASSYSISVTGEAFF
CDR3nt: TGTGCCAGCAGTTACTCGATCTCCGTTACAGGGGAAGCTTTCTTT

j_gene: TRBJ1-6
abundance: -
v_gene: TRBV4-3
d_gene: -
CDR3aa: CASSQDVESPLHF
CDR3nt: TGCGCCAGCAGCCAAGATGTCGAGTCACCCCTCCACTTT

j_gene: TRBJ2-3
abundance: -
v_gene: TRBV15
d_gene: -
CDR3aa: CATSRGGLGDTQYF
CDR3nt: TGTGCCACCAGCAGAGGAGGTTTAGGAGATACGCAGTATTTT

j_gene: TRBJ1-2
abundance: -
v_gene: TRBV5-1
d_gene: TRBD1
CDR3aa: CASSPGTGKGYTF
CDR3nt: TGCGCCAGCAGCCCGGGGACAGGGAAAGGCTACACCTTC

j_gene: TRBJ1-2
abundance: -
v_gene: TRBV5-8
d_gene: -
CDR3aa: CASSLNYGYTF
CDR3nt: TGTGCCAGCAGCCTCAACTATGGCTACACCTTC

j_gene: TRBJ1-1
abundance: -
v_gene: TRBV28
d_gene: TRBD1
CDR3aa: CASRLRGPTEAFF
CDR3nt: TGTGCCAGCAGACTCAGGGGGCCCACTGAAGCTTTCTTT

j_gene: TRBJ2-7
abundance: -
v_gene: TRBV5-8
d_gene: TRBD1
CDR3aa: CASSLGQGGSYEQYF
CDR3nt: TGTGCCAGCAGCTTGGGACAGGGCGGGTCCTACGAGCAGTACTTC

j_gene: TRBJ1-1
abundance: -
v_gene: TRBV6-2/TRBV6-3
d_gene: -
CDR3aa: CASSPRGGPNTEAFF
CDR3nt: TGTGCCAGCAGTCCCCGTGGAGGCCCAAACACTGAAGCTTTCTTT

j_gene: TRBJ1-2
abundance: -
v_gene: TRBV30
d_gene: -
CDR3aa: CAWSVAAAAGGYTF
CDR3nt: TGTGCCTGGAGTGTAGCCGCGGCAGCAGGGGGCTACACCTTC

j_gene: TRBJ1-2
abundance: -
v_gene: TRBV5-4
d_gene: -
CDR3aa: CASSLVQGYGYTF
CDR3nt: TGTGCCAGCAGCTTGGTACAGGGATATGGCTACACCTTC

j_gene: TRBJ2-5
abundance: -
v_gene: TRBV7-2
d_gene: -
CDR3aa: CASSSSRETGAKQETQYF
CDR3nt: TGTGCCAGCAGCTCAAGTCGAGAAACGGGAGCGAAACAAGAGACCCAGTACTTC

j_gene: TRBJ1-6
abundance: -
v_gene: TRBV4-3
d_gene: -
CDR3aa: CASSQEYGLYNSPLHF
CDR3nt: TGCGCCAGCAGCCAAGAATACGGACTCTATAATTCACCCCTCCACTTT

j_gene: TRBJ2-3
abundance: -
v_gene: TRBV28
d_gene: -
CDR3aa: CASRPPHGSGFDTQYF
CDR3nt: TGTGCCAGCAGACCCCCACACGGGTCGGGGTTCGATACGCAGTATTTT

j_gene: TRBJ1-2
abundance: few
v_gene: TRBV9
d_gene: -
CDR3aa: CASPIRPQERVRGYTF
CDR3nt: TGTGCCTCCCCGATTAGACCCCAGGAGAGGGTTAGAGGCTACACCTTC

j_gene: TRBJ1-1
abundance: -
v_gene: TRBV7-9
d_gene: TRBD1
CDR3aa: CASSLGQGVAAFF
CDR3nt: TGTGCCAGCAGCTTAGGACAGGGGGTCGCAGCTTTCTTT

j_gene: TRBJ2-4
abundance: -
v_gene: TRBV19
d_gene: -
CDR3aa: CASSVTGLGNIQYF
CDR3nt: TGTGCCAGTAGTGTGACAGGCTTGGGAAACATTCAGTACTTC

j_gene: TRBJ2-7
abundance: -
v_gene: TRBV2
d_gene: TRBD1
CDR3aa: CASTSGTGSYEQYF
CDR3nt: TGTGCCAGCACCTCCGGGACAGGGTCCTACGAGCAGTACTTC

j_gene: TRBJ1-1
abundance: -
v_gene: TRBV9
d_gene: -
CDR3aa: CASSPSPTEAFF
CDR3nt: TGTGCCAGCAGCCCCTCTCCCACTGAAGCTTTCTTT